The sequence of this TCR beta chain was determined in a study of early T cells in non-severe SARS-CoV-2 infection (dated by TCRdb to the early 2020s). Notes on the research overall: TCR sequencing used bulk RNA from unsorted whole blood, so alpha and beta chains could not be paired. What the authors observed across the whole study: VDJdb matching was skewed toward anti-spike CD8 responses and likely underestimated virus-specific expansions, missing private and CD4 specificities.

This clonotype was found many times. The antigen it binds to is not known. Per-base qualities were not stored, and no clone one base away is much larger. Set within a cohort of healthcare workers in London, UK, this nested case-control study involved weekly PCR testing of nasopharyngeal swabs along with blood sampling. Between 23 and 31 March 2020, the week of the UK lockdown, healthcare workers were enrolled and then followed up weekly for as long as 16 weeks. Library method: 5' RACE. For sequencing, a NextSeq 500 was employed. To correct for sequencing error and PCR bias, the TCR library protocol tagged individual cDNA molecules with unique molecular identifiers. Both TCR alpha and beta chains were sequenced, and tight co-correlation was observed between alpha and beta sequence abundances in each sample. The source study handled its data this way. Decombinator V4 was used to annotate TCR sequences for V gene, J gene and CDR3. TCRs were defined as expanded if a significant change between any two time points was detected under a Poisson model with p below 0.0001. TCR abundances were normalised to the total number of TCRs sequenced in each sample and reported as counts per million. MAIT TCRs were defined by TRAV1-2 paired with TRAJ12, TRAJ20 or TRAJ33, and iNKT TCRs by TRAV10 paired with TRAJ18. VDJdb, accessed on 1 November 2021, was searched for TCRs annotated for CMV, EBV and SARS-CoV-2, and TCRs annotated for more than one antigen were excluded. TCRdb reworked the public reads: Q25 trimming with fastp, MiXCR clone assembly, productive beta chains retained. Entries are consolidated by CDR3 protein sequence, retaining the most common genes and DNA. Clone size and V and J calls follow TCRdb, not the original study. Across this sample there are approximately 99,000 distinct CDR3 sequences, with 12% seen only once. The ten top clones hold 2.5% to 4% of the sample.

V is reduced by 5 bases and J by 0 bases, leaving a spacing of 17 bases between them. Taken from cysteine to phenylalanine, the CDR3 has 16 residues. Only the CDR3 region is kept as DNA, spanning 48 bases read in frame from base 1. CDR1 and CDR2 are drawn from the germline V gene: MNHNS, SASEGT. The sequence joins TRBV6-1 to TRBJ2-7; the D segment could be TRBD2, given 5 matching bases. The source material was whole blood. This TCR was recovered from an adult who was a healthcare worker with PCR-confirmed SARS-CoV-2 infection or an uninfected control (not recorded which). The CDR3 region reads CASSTLAGPSSYEQYF. The DNA sequence reads TGTGCCAGCAGTACCCTAGCTGGGCCGAGCTCCTACGAGCAGTACTTC.